The following is a T cell receptor beta chain sequence with its context. As yet, its antigen is unknown. Unique molecular identifiers were incorporated into the prepared TCRbeta library. TCRdb reanalysed the PCR reads using MiXCR and keeps one entry per CDR3 protein. The sample contains approximately 500,000 distinct CDR3 sequences, roughly a tenth of which appear only once. These data belong to a study of T-cell reconstitution after alpha-beta-depleted transplantation in children. Study observations and caveats: After transplant, at about two months, alpha-beta T cells were reportedly derived from several hundred expanded graft clones. Surviving thymic progenitors and recipient T cells were the source of high TCRbeta diversity at day 60 in some patients.

V dropped 5 bases and J dropped 4 bases, with 20 bases sitting between them. Germline V gives CDR1 SEHNR, CDR2 FQNEAQ (reference sequence). The CDR3 covers 16 residues. The TCR was taken from a child younger than 10 with inherited bone marrow failure, due to receive a stem cell transplant. V usage is TRBV7-9 and J usage is TRBJ1-2; D is uncertain. The sample here was PBMCs, taken before TCRalphabeta/CD19-depleted stem cell transplant. The CDR3, as DNA: TGTGCCAGCAGCCGCCGGACTCGAGCCCCATTCTATGGCTACACCTTC. As protein: CASSRRTRAPFYGYTF.